This T cell receptor (beta chain) is drawn from a study of PD-L1 blockade in urothelial cancer. Study background: It was in 2014 that patients started atezolizumab at 1,200 mg intravenously every 3 weeks. Prior regimens of chemotherapy numbered 0 to 3 per patient.

Time point described: peripheral blood 6 weeks after treatment start. Method: immunoSEQ multiplex PCR; TCRdb's copy keeps in-frame clones and lacks some. The repertoire holds about 120,000 clones, with roughly 90% as singletons. The J segment lost 5 bases and the V segment lost 3 bases, leaving 4 bases of the junction unmatched. Germline CDR1 and CDR2: MDHEN and SYDVKM. CDR3 length equals 15 residues. Sequencing used PBMCs, obtained around atezolizumab (anti-PD-L1) treatment. The TCR was taken from a man in his sixties with urothelial cancer. The rearrangement uses TRBV28 and TRBJ2-3; 11 nucleotides match TRBD2. The CDR3 reads CASSFSTSGKDTQYF. In DNA form, the CDR3 reads TGTGCCAGCAGTTTTTCGACTAGCGGGAAAGATACGCAGTATTTT.